This T cell receptor (beta chain) was sequenced for a study of cytomegalovirus exposure and HLA in healthy donors. Across the study: Earlier, 150 million to 200 million T cells were analyzed, and more than 100 million unique TCR beta sequences were found among them. The Caucasian-associated ancestry cluster held over 65% of 300 to 450 genotyped donors.

This CDR3 region has 12 residues. This clone has only one observation. The PCR had 60 Vbeta and 13 Jbeta primers. Sequencing used immunoSEQ multiplex PCR; TCRdb keeps in-frame clones, though not all of them. The sample consists of about 170,000 clones, around 77% of them appearing once. Input material: PBMCs. V usage is TRBV21-1 and J usage is TRBJ1-5. TRBV21-1 is classified as a pseudogene. This TCR was sampled from a woman in her twenties or thirties in good health and CMV-seropositive. The CDR3 loop is CAPLGSNQPQHF. Here the CDR3 DNA reads TGTGCCCCTCTCGGGAGCAATCAGCCCCAGCATTTT.